This T cell receptor beta chain was profiled in a study of early T cells in non-severe SARS-CoV-2 infection. Overall study context: Sequenced bulk RNA came from whole blood that was unsorted, and chains were unpaired. Study-wide results and limits: Lookups in VDJdb leaned toward anti-spike CD8 responses and missed private and CD4 specificities.

The protocol attached unique molecular identifiers to individual cDNA molecules. TCRdb itself ran the 5' RACE reads through MiXCR, one entry per CDR3 protein. The sample contains under 85,000 distinct CDR3 sequences, 12% of which appear only once. Trimming pared 3 bases from V and 10 bases from J, leaving 17 bases between. The germline V gene has CDR1 SGDLS and CDR2 YYNGEE. CDR3 length: 14 amino acids. With respect to this clonotype: Its antigen is not known.

This chain links TRBV9 with TRBJ2-1, with D perhaps given as TRBD1 or TRBD2 (5 bases each). The material sequenced was whole blood. The sequence was collected from an adult who was a healthcare worker with PCR-confirmed SARS-CoV-2 infection or an uninfected control (not recorded which). CDR3 bases: TGTGCCAGCAGCGGAGGGGATAACGGCAACGAGCAGTTCTTC. Residues: CASSGGDNGNEQFF.